The 2 T cell receptor beta chains below all came from one sample that was sequenced in a study of shared clonotypes between healthy human individuals. Libraries were prepared by immunoSEQ multiplex PCR; TCRdb keeps only in-frame clonotypes and omits some of them. The sample holds roughly 700,000 clones; less than 95% are singletons and the top ten take 34%. Material: memory CD8+ T cells from PBMCs. Subset denoted: CD45RO+ cells pooled with CCR7-negative TemRA cells. Source of these receptors: a man aged 18 to 35 in good health. Some clones in this sample may be carry-over from other donors' samples.

This chain connects TRBV6-5 to TRBJ1-2; D ambiguous. Deletions cut 2 bases from V and 6 bases from J, with 13 bases between. This CDR3 has 14 amino acids. CDR1 is MNHEY, CDR2 SVGAGI, per germline. The CDR3, as DNA: TGTGCCAGCAGTTACAGTCCCGTCATTAATGGCTACACCTTC. Protein: CASSYSPVINGYTF.

The rearrangement links TRBV28 to TRBJ2-3; possible D gene TRBD2, 6 bases. Germline V gene data show CDR1 as MDHEN and CDR2 as SYDVKM. The length of the CDR3 is 14 residues. The germline V and J ends were trimmed by 4 bases and 3 bases, with 11 bases remaining between them. The CDR3 bases are TGTGCCAGCAGTTCGGAGGGCGCAACAGATACGCAGTATTTT. Protein product: CASSSEGATDTQYF.